These 11 T cell receptor beta chains came from one sample sequenced in a study of shared clonotypes between healthy human individuals. Assay used: immunoSEQ multiplex PCR; TCRdb lists only in-frame clones, some missing. The data hold over a million clones, with around 95% observed a single time. The sequenced sample was naive CD4+ T cells sorted from blood. Subset indicated: CD45RA+ positively selected. Receptors originate from a man aged 25-45 years in good health.

The chain joins TRBV2 to TRBJ2-7, with D perhaps matching TRBD2 (5 bases). With 6 bases removed from V and 2 bases from J, the gap between germline ends came to 14 bases. Germline V gene sequence: CDR1 SNHLY, CDR2 FYNNEI. This CDR3 is built from 14 residues. CDR3 sequence: CASSTPRAPYEQYF. CDR3 DNA: TGTGCCAGCAGCACCCCGCGGGCACCCTACGAGCAGTACTTC.

This sequence joins TRBV7-9 and TRBJ2-7; 9 bases fit TRBD2. Trimming cost V 5 bases and J 0 bases; bases outside gene matches: 14. The CDR3 runs to 18 residues. Germline CDR1 SEHNR, CDR2 FQNEAQ (reference sequence). Here the CDR3 reads CASSHGLAQTLSSYEQYF. In DNA, the CDR3 is TGTGCCAGCAGCCACGGACTAGCGCAGACGTTAAGCTCCTACGAGCAGTACTTC. Combining the CDR3 with reference TRBV7-9 and TRBJ2-7 gives the whole variable domain DTGVSQNPRHKITKRGQNVTFRCDPISEHNRLYWYRQTLGQGPEFLTYFQNEAQLEKSRLLSDRFSAERPKGSFSTLEIQRTEQGDSAMYLCASSHGLAQTLSSYEQYFGPGTRLTVT.

V usage is TRBV28 and J usage is TRBJ1-5; no definite D call. Germline V gene data show CDR1 as MDHEN and CDR2 as SYDVKM. The CDR3 runs to 15 residues. V lost 1 base to trimming and J lost 1 base, with 8 bases between them. The CDR3 DNA reads TGTGCCAGCAGTTTATTCTGGGGAAGCAATCAGCCCCAGCATTTT. Protein product: CASSLFWGSNQPQHF. Full variable domain (rest looked up from reference TRBV28 and TRBJ1-5): DVKVTQSSRYLVKRTGEKVFLECVQDMDHENMFWYRQDPGLGLRLIYFSYDVKMKEKGDIPEGYSVSREKKERFSLILESASTNQTSMYLCASSLFWGSNQPQHFGDGTRLSIL.

The chain recombines TRBV5-4 with TRBJ2-5; D perhaps matches TRBD2 (5 bases). The CDR3 loop spans 17 amino acids. Germline V CDR1 and CDR2: SGHNT, YYREEE (reference sequence). V lost 4 bases to trimming and J lost 5 bases, with 24 bases between them. The CDR3, as DNA: TGTGCCAGCAGCCCTCCAAGCGGTACCACCCCGCACGAGACCCAGTACTTC. This encodes CASSPPSGTTPHETQYF.

This chain connects TRBV6-1 to TRBJ2-1; a possible D gene is TRBD2 (6 bases). CDR1 is MNHNS, CDR2 SASEGT, per germline. The CDR3 covers 13 residues. With 8 bases removed from V and 4 bases from J, the gap between germline ends came to 12 bases. Here the CDR3 DNA reads TGTGCCAGCTTAGCGGAAATATACAATGAGCAGTTCTTC. The encoded protein is CASLAEIYNEQFF.

This rearrangement joins TRBV7-9 to TRBJ1-1; D not certain. The V end lost 0 bases, the J end lost 5 bases, and 19 bases lay between the germline ends. The CDR3 consists of 17 residues. Germline CDR1 SEHNR, CDR2 FQNEAQ (reference sequence). The CDR3 spells CASSLAIEVIVYTEAFF. The CDR3 DNA is TGTGCCAGCAGCTTAGCGATCGAGGTGATCGTATATACTGAAGCTTTCTTT.

This clone has only one observation. V is TRBV14 and J is TRBJ2-7; 14 bases agree with TRBD2. The CDR3 has 20 residues. Germline V gene lookup returns CDR1 SGHDN and CDR2 FVKESK. Losses at the gene ends were 4 bases for V and 4 bases for J; bases not matched to a gene: 18. CDR3 residues: CASSPRVTRKGLAGVYEQYF. The DNA of the CDR3 is TGTGCCAGCAGCCCCCGGGTCACGCGGAAGGGACTAGCGGGAGTATACGAGCAGTACTTC. Full variable domain (rest looked up from reference TRBV14 and TRBJ2-7): EAGVTQFPSHSVIEKGQTVTLRCDPISGHDNLYWYRRVMGKEIKFLLHFVKESKQDESGMPNNRFLAERTGGTYSTLKVQPAELEDSGVYFCASSPRVTRKGLAGVYEQYFGPGTRLTVT.

The chain joins TRBV15 to TRBJ2-7; possibly TRBD2 for D (5 bases). V lost 1 base and J 2 bases, leaving 15 bases between the germline ends. Germline loops: CDR1 LNHNV, CDR2 YYDKDF (reference sequence). CDR3 size: 16 residues. The CDR3 bases are TGTGCCACCAGCAGAGCAAAAACTAGTCTACCCTACGAGCAGTACTTC. As protein: CATSRAKTSLPYEQYF.

The chain is built from TRBV7-2 and TRBJ2-5, with 8 nucleotides matching TRBD1. The CDR3 runs to 14 residues. Unmatched junction bases numbered 8, after V lost 6 bases and J lost 5 bases. Germline V gene data show CDR1 as SGHTA and CDR2 as FQGNSA. As DNA, the CDR3 is TGTGCCAGCAGAGGACCGGGACAGGTGGAGACCCAGTACTTC. Translation gives CASRGPGQVETQYF.

J is TRBJ1-4 and V is TRBV2, with D perhaps TRBD1 (6 bases). The CDR3 is 16 amino acids. Trimming left V 2 bases short and J 2 bases short, with 12 bases between. From germline, CDR1 is SNHLY and CDR2 FYNNEI. In nucleotides, the CDR3 is TGTGCCAGCAGTGAACTGCGGACAGAGACTAATGAAAAACTGTTTTTT. Amino acids: CASSELRTETNEKLFF.

This clone occurred once. As DNA, the CDR3 is TGTGCCAGCAGCTTGACCGTCAGCGAAGAGACCCAGTACTTC. This translates into CASSLTVSEETQYF. The chain carries TRBV5-6 and TRBJ2-5, with unresolved D. Germline V CDR1 and CDR2: SGHDT, YYEEEE. With 1 base removed from V and 3 bases from J, the gap between germline ends came to 10 bases. The CDR3 sequence is 14 residues long.